This TCR beta chain was identified during a study of T cell repertoires in cytomegalovirus infection. Trimming took 5 bases from V and 0 from J, leaving 13 bases between them. The germline V gene has CDR1 SGHVS and CDR2 FQNEAQ. The CDR3 spans 16 residues. A single record per CDR3 protein comes from TCRdb applying MiXCR to the reads. The table shows 560,000 or so distinct CDR3 sequences, with 16% occurring only once. The V and J genes are TRBV7-8 and TRBJ2-2, with D possibly matching TRBD2 (6 bases). The receptor was derived from a human donor in good health (CMV status not recorded). Some clones in this sample may be carry-over from other donors' samples. Sequencing was carried out using CD8+ T cells from PBMCs. The CDR3 DNA reads TGTGCCAGCAGCCACCGAGGCGGGACGAACACCGGGGAGCTGTTTTTT. The encoded protein is CASSHRGGTNTGELFF.